The rows below give T cell receptor beta chains drawn from one sample of a study of blood T cell repertoires in COVID-19. The assay was immunoSEQ multiplex PCR, and TCRdb's table has in-frame clones only and misses some. This sample has about 300,000 clones; 86% occur once, and the top ten carry under 2%. The sample taken for sequencing was peripheral blood. The origin of the receptors is a woman aged 50 to 65 with acute or convalescent COVID-19. Both conserved end residues are trimmed from each CDR3.

j_gene: TRBJ1-1; v_gene: TRBV14; CDR3aa: ASSQDSGRGRVGTEAF
j_gene: TRBJ1-3; v_gene: TRBV18; CDR3aa: ASSPPRFFSGNTIY
j_gene: TRBJ1-5; v_gene: TRBV27; CDR3aa: ASKEGNQPQH
j_gene: TRBJ2-2; v_gene: TRBV19; CDR3aa: AGFRPGLAGEFTGELF
j_gene: TRBJ2-7; v_gene: TRBV27; CDR3aa: ASSLFGQGAREQY
j_gene: TRBJ2-1; v_gene: TRBV7-3; CDR3aa: ASSLGLAGNNEQF
j_gene: TRBJ2-1; v_gene: TRBV24-1; CDR3aa: ATSGNGLDNEQF
j_gene: TRBJ2-1; v_gene: TRBV3-1/TRBV3-2; CDR3aa: ASSPPSGASYNEQF
j_gene: TRBJ2-7; v_gene: TRBV27; CDR3aa: ASRTGTGGYEQY
j_gene: TRBJ1-2; v_gene: TRBV5-5; CDR3aa: ASSLTGANYGYT
j_gene: TRBJ2-1; v_gene: TRBV7-9; CDR3aa: ASSLAPGLGLDEQF
j_gene: TRBJ2-7; v_gene: TRBV18; CDR3aa: ASSPNPQGADEQY
j_gene: TRBJ2-2; v_gene: TRBV18; CDR3aa: ASSPPAGFHTGELF
j_gene: TRBJ2-7; v_gene: TRBV7-2; CDR3aa: ASSLVLSSYEQY
j_gene: TRBJ1-6; v_gene: TRBV5-1; CDR3aa: ASSLEEGARGKSPLH
j_gene: TRBJ2-3; v_gene: TRBV4-3; CDR3aa: ASSQDTGSPQY
j_gene: TRBJ2-7; v_gene: TRBV7-3; CDR3aa: ASSKGAGYEQY
j_gene: TRBJ2-5; v_gene: TRBV30; CDR3aa: AWSVGGAIQETQY
j_gene: TRBJ2-3; v_gene: TRBV18; CDR3aa: ASSPIAGRDTQY
j_gene: TRBJ2-2; v_gene: TRBV24-1; CDR3aa: ATSDLRGSTYTGELF
j_gene: TRBJ2-3; v_gene: TRBV10-3; CDR3aa: AISKLAGAADTQY
j_gene: TRBJ1-5; v_gene: TRBV12-2; CDR3aa: ASRSRVDQPQH
j_gene: TRBJ2-2; v_gene: TRBV13; CDR3aa: ASSFLGQGANTGELF
j_gene: TRBJ2-3; v_gene: TRBV4-2; CDR3aa: ASSQSEAETDTQY
j_gene: TRBJ1-6; v_gene: TRBV30; CDR3aa: AWKVGQISPLH